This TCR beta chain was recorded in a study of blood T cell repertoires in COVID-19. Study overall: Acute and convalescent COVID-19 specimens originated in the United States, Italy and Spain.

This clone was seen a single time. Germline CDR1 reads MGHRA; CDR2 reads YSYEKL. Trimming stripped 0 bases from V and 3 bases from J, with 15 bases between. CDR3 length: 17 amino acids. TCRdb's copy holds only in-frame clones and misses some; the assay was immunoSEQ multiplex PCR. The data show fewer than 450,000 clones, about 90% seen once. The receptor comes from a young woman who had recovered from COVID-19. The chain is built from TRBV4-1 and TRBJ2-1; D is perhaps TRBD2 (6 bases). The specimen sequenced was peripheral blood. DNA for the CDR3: TGCGCCAGCAGCCAAGATCTGACTAGAGGGGTCTACAATGAGCAGTTCTTC. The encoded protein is CASSQDLTRGVYNEQFF.